What follows are 27 T cell receptor beta chains derived from one specimen sequenced in a study of CD8+ T cells in alopecia areata. In each case, RNA was isolated and then reverse transcribed into cDNA as the sequencing template. Clones were sequenced by immunoSEQ multiplex PCR, and TCRdb holds only the in-frame ones, with some missing. Counted here are around 180,000 clones, about 65% occurring once; the ten biggest clones make up approximately 1.3%. Treatment specified: oral pan-JAK inhibitor, 5-10 mg twice daily. This specimen was CD4+ T cells sorted from blood, taken between weeks 49 and 50, from a patient treated with tofacitinib. These receptors came from a human donor with alopecia areata.

This chain links TRBV7-2 with TRBJ1-4, with D possibly TRBD1 on 6 matching bases. CDR3 length: 14 amino acids. Trimming left V 2 bases short and J 8 bases short, with 12 bases between. Germline CDR1 SGHTA, CDR2 FQGNSA. The CDR3 region has the DNA TGTGCCAGCAGCTTAAACAGGGTGGCGGAAAAACTGTTTTTT. The encoded protein is CASSLNRVAEKLFF.

J is TRBJ1-2 and V is TRBV7-2, with 7 positions matching TRBD1. V shed 4 bases, J shed 4 bases, and the junction held 6 bases outside the gene matches. The CDR3 runs to 14 residues. The germline V gene has CDR1 SGHTA and CDR2 FQGNSA. CDR3 in amino acids: CASSSQGVTYGYTF. In DNA, the CDR3 is TGTGCCAGCAGCTCTCAGGGGGTCACCTATGGCTACACCTTC.

This clone was seen a few times. CDR3 region: CASSILGQINTGELFF. The CDR3 DNA is TGTGCCAGTAGTATCTTGGGACAGATAAACACCGGGGAGCTGTTTTTT. The rearrangement joins TRBV19 to TRBJ2-2; 7 nucleotides align to TRBD1. V was clipped by 3 bases and J by 2 bases; unmatched bases: 6. This CDR3 contains 16 residues. Per the germline V gene, CDR1 is LNHDA and CDR2 is SQIVND (reference sequence).

The CDR3 nucleotides are TGTGCCAGCAGCCAGGGGGGTGGGCGGAGGAGACACAATGAGCAGTTCTTC. This translates into CASSQGGGRRRHNEQFF. The chain has TRBV7-9 and TRBJ2-1; a possible D gene is TRBD1 (7 bases). CDR3 length equals 17 residues. V was shortened by 5 bases and J by 5 bases, with 22 bases between the two germline ends. Germline-derived CDR1 and CDR2 are SEHNR and FQNEAQ (reference sequence).

This chain connects TRBV7-9 to TRBJ1-5; no reliable D call. This CDR3 is 16 amino acids long. Trimming shortened V by 4 bases and J by 4 bases, and 17 bases separated the two germline ends. CDR1 and CDR2 (germline): SEHNR, FQNEAQ (reference sequence). The CDR3 DNA is TGTGCCAGCAGCTACGGGGAGGTGGACGGGAATCAGCCCCAGCATTTT. It codes for CASSYGEVDGNQPQHF. The variable domain in full, with the rest retrieved from reference TRBV7-9 and TRBJ1-5, is DTGVSQNPRHKITKRGQNVTFRCDPISEHNRLYWYRQTLGQGPEFLTYFQNEAQLEKSRLLSDRFSAERPKGSFSTLEIQRTEQGDSAMYLCASSYGEVDGNQPQHFGDGTRLSIL.

The V and J genes are TRBV5-1 and TRBJ1-5; D gene ambiguous. Trimming shortened V by 4 bases and J by 3 bases, and 11 bases separated the two germline ends. CDR3 size: 14 residues. Germline CDR1 SGHRS, CDR2 YFSETQ. CDR3 sequence reads: CASSAGVNNQPQHF. CDR3 bases: TGCGCCAGCAGCGCCGGGGTGAACAATCAGCCCCAGCATTTT.

The rearrangement links TRBV5-1 to TRBJ2-4; D might be TRBD1 (5 bases). Germline V gene lookup returns CDR1 SGHRS and CDR2 YFSETQ. This CDR3 spans 15 amino acids. The ends were cut back, 4 bases at V and 6 bases at J, with 17 bases in the middle. The CDR3 coding sequence is TGCGCCAGCAGCCCAGGGATCTCCGAAGGAAACATTCAGTACTTC. Translating gives CASSPGISEGNIQYF.

The chain recombines TRBV29-1 with TRBJ1-5; D call uncertain. The germline V gene encodes CDR1 SQVTM and CDR2 ANQGSEA. This CDR3 has 14 amino acids. With 5 bases removed from V and 7 bases from J, the gap between germline ends came to 18 bases. CDR3 amino acids: CSVYSPPSRQPQHF. CDR3 sequence (DNA): TGCAGCGTTTACTCCCCTCCCAGCCGGCAGCCCCAGCATTTT.

This clone is a singleton in its sample. This chain connects TRBV29-1 to TRBJ2-7; D might be TRBD1 (5 bases). V was cut by 5 bases and J by 5 bases, with 16 bases left in between. From germline, CDR1 is SQVTM and CDR2 ANQGSEA. The CDR3 consists of 13 residues. CDR3 sequence: CSVRGRANHEQYF. The CDR3 nucleotides are TGCAGCGTTCGAGGCAGGGCTAACCACGAGCAGTACTTC.

The V and J genes are TRBV29-1 and TRBJ1-1; no definite D call. V was trimmed by 1 base and J by 2 bases, leaving 14 bases between them. The CDR3 covers 15 residues. Looked up from germline, CDR1 is SQVTM and CDR2 is ANQGSEA. This CDR3 reads CSVEALLQKNTEAFF. The CDR3, as DNA: TGCAGCGTTGAAGCTCTCCTACAGAAAAACACTGAAGCTTTCTTT.

The rearrangement uses TRBV29-1 and TRBJ1-2, with D possibly matching TRBD1 (5 bases). Trimming took off 8 bases at V and 8 bases at J, with 6 bases between the two ends. The CDR3 totals 8 residues. Germline values: CDR1 SQVTM, CDR2 ANQGSEA. This CDR3 reads CSTGGYTF. In DNA, the CDR3 is TGCAGCACAGGCGGCTACACCTTC.

The chain uses TRBV29-1 and TRBJ1-2; weak D call: TRBD1 (6 bases). The CDR3 extends over 14 amino acids. V dropped 3 bases and J dropped 8 bases, with 19 bases sitting between them. CDR1 is SQVTM and CDR2 is ANQGSEA in the germline V gene. This CDR3 is CSVDGGAGVSGYTF. DNA of the CDR3: TGCAGCGTTGACGGTGGTGCAGGGGTTAGCGGCTACACCTTC.

The chain links TRBV4-1 to TRBJ2-1; the D gene is possibly TRBD1 (6 bases). V lost 6 bases, J lost 1 base, and 13 bases lay in between. The length of the CDR3 is 15 residues. Looked up from germline, CDR1 is MGHRA and CDR2 is YSYEKL. The CDR3 coding sequence is TGCGCCAGCAGTGGAAAGAGGGGGTCCTACAATGAGCAGTTCTTC. Translating gives CASSGKRGSYNEQFF.

This clone is a singleton in its sample. This chain links TRBV30 with TRBJ1-2; 9 bases agree with TRBD1. This CDR3 is 17 amino acids long. CDR1 and CDR2 from the germline V gene are GTSNPN and SVGIG (reference sequence). The ends lost 2 bases at V and 4 bases at J; junction bases unmatched: 14. CDR3 nucleotides: TGTGCCTGGAGTCCCACGGGACAGGGAAAAGGAACCTATGGCTACACCTTC. As protein: CAWSPTGQGKGTYGYTF.

The V and J genes are TRBV5-6 and TRBJ1-2, with unresolved D. V lost 2 bases and J lost 6, with 14 bases in between. The germline V gene has CDR1 SGHDT and CDR2 YYEEEE. The CDR3 has 14 amino acids. The DNA for the CDR3 is TGTGCCAGCAGCTTAGTCGGGCAGGTCGATGGCTACACCTTC. Encoded protein: CASSLVGQVDGYTF.

The chain employs TRBV2 and TRBJ2-6; unclear D gene. Trimming pared 8 bases from V and 2 bases from J, leaving 10 bases between. This CDR3 has 14 amino acids. Germline V gives CDR1 SNHLY, CDR2 FYNNEI. CDR3 residues: CASLRVAGANVLTF. The DNA for the CDR3 is TGTGCCAGCCTAAGGGTGGCTGGGGCCAACGTCCTGACTTTC.

The chain is built from TRBV29-1 and TRBJ1-2; the match to TRBD1 covers 12 bases. With V trimmed by 7 bases and J by 4 bases, 7 bases remained unmatched. The CDR3 loop spans 14 amino acids. Germline V CDR1 and CDR2: SQVTM, ANQGSEA. The CDR3 sequence: CSAGQGASGYGYTF. As DNA, the CDR3 is TGCAGCGCGGGACAGGGGGCCAGTGGCTATGGCTACACCTTC. Full variable domain (rest looked up from reference TRBV29-1 and TRBJ1-2): SAVISQKPSRDICQRGTSLTIQCQVDSQVTMMFWYRQQPGQSLTLIATANQGSEATYESGFVIDKFPISRPNLTFSTLTVSNMSPEDSSIYLCSAGQGASGYGYTFGSGTRLTVV.

The genes are TRBV4-3 and TRBJ2-1, with a weak D call TRBD2 (7 bases). Trimming removed 0 bases from V and 6 bases from J, with 15 bases in between. Germline loops: CDR1 LGHNA, CDR2 YSLEER. This CDR3 has 16 amino acids. The CDR3 region is CASSQDGKGGLNEQFF. The CDR3 coding sequence is TGCGCCAGCAGCCAAGATGGTAAGGGGGGGCTCAATGAGCAGTTCTTC.

Of note for this clone: Other DNA variants within this sample encode the same CDR3. This chain links TRBV29-1 with TRBJ2-3; either TRBD1 or TRBD2 may supply D (6 bases each). Germline assignment: CDR1 SQVTM and CDR2 ANQGSEA. This CDR3 comprises 13 residues. V was pared by 3 bases and J by 2 bases, with 9 bases between. CDR3 DNA sequence: TGCAGCGTTGAGGGGGGCAACACAGATACGCAGTATTTT. Amino acid sequence: CSVEGGNTDTQYF.

This chain joins TRBV15 and TRBJ1-2; 9 nucleotides agree with TRBD1. Looked up from germline, CDR1 is LNHNV and CDR2 is YYDKDF (reference sequence). V lost 1 base and J lost 6; bases outside the gene matches: 3. CDR3 size: 14 residues. The CDR3: CATSRGTGDHGYTF. The CDR3 DNA sequence: TGTGCCACCAGCAGAGGGACAGGGGACCATGGCTACACCTTC.

This chain uses TRBV5-1 with TRBJ2-7; D may be TRBD1 (6 bases). Germline V gives CDR1 SGHRS, CDR2 YFSETQ. The length of the CDR3 is 14 residues. Between the trimmed V and J ends, which lost 0 bases and 4 bases, there was a span of 11 bases. The DNA for the CDR3 is TGCGCCAGCAGCTTGGGACAGGCGACTTACGAGCAGTACTTC. Encoded protein: CASSLGQATYEQYF.

This clone came up a few times. The J gene is TRBJ1-5, the V gene TRBV28; no firm D call. Germline values: CDR1 MDHEN, CDR2 SYDVKM. The CDR3 spans 12 residues. CDR3 in DNA: TGTACATCAGGACTTCTGAATCAGCCCCAGCATTTT. Translation: CTSGLLNQPQHF. Full variable domain (remainder filled in from reference TRBV28 and TRBJ1-5): DVKVTQSSRYLVKRTGEKVFLECVQDMDHENMFWYRQDPGLGLRLIYFSYDVKMKEKGDIPEGYSVSREKKERFSLILESASTNQTSMYLCTSGLLNQPQHFGDGTRLSIL.

The V gene is TRBV11-2, the J gene TRBJ2-7; D is unresolved. The ends were cut back, 3 bases at V and 6 bases at J, with 15 bases in the middle. The CDR3 has 14 amino acids. Germline V lookup: CDR1 SGHAT, CDR2 FQNNGV. The CDR3 region is CASSLMVKGTEQYF. DNA of the CDR3: TGTGCCAGCAGCTTGATGGTAAAAGGTACCGAGCAGTACTTC.

The chain combines TRBV29-1 with TRBJ2-7, with a tentative D call TRBD1 (5 bases). Trimming shortened V by 0 bases and J by 5 bases, and 14 bases separated the two germline ends. The CDR3 loop spans 14 amino acids. The germline V gene has CDR1 SQVTM and CDR2 ANQGSEA. CDR3 DNA: TGCAGCGTTGAAGATAGCCAGGGCTTCGACGAGCAGTACTTC. Its translation: CSVEDSQGFDEQYF.

This clone was detected only a few times. V is TRBV29-1 and J is TRBJ2-4, with D tentatively TRBD1 (6 bases). V gave up 2 bases and J gave up 1 base, with 12 bases separating them. The CDR3 contains 15 residues. Looked up from germline, CDR1 is SQVTM and CDR2 is ANQGSEA. For the CDR3, the DNA is TGCAGCGTTGAACTGGGGGCGAGGGCCAAAAACATTCAGTACTTC. The encoded protein is CSVELGARAKNIQYF.

The rearrangement uses TRBV15 and TRBJ1-2; tentatively, D is TRBD1 (6 bases). CDR3 length: 13 amino acids. With 8 bases removed from V and 2 bases from J, the gap between germline ends came to 12 bases. CDR1 and CDR2 from the germline V gene are LNHNV and YYDKDF (reference sequence). This chain's CDR3 is CATAQGANYGYTF. The CDR3 DNA follows: TGTGCCACCGCACAGGGAGCCAACTATGGCTACACCTTC.

This chain links TRBV6-4 with TRBJ2-1; D is unclear. This CDR3 region has 15 residues. V was clipped by 4 bases and J by 0 bases, with 10 bases between them. CDR1 and CDR2 (germline): MRHNA, SNTAGT. The CDR3 nucleotides read TGTGCCAGCAGTGGGGAACCCAGCTCCTACAATGAGCAGTTCTTC. Encoded protein: CASSGEPSSYNEQFF.